The clone carrying this TCR beta chain was counted a few times. Germline V gene data show CDR1 as SEHNR and CDR2 as FQNEAQ (reference sequence). This CDR3 contains 15 residues. Trimming took off 0 bases at V and 4 bases at J, with 12 bases between the two ends. The data were taken from a study of patients and donors after allogeneic stem cell transplantation. One entry per CDR3 protein results from TCRdb running MiXCR on the RT-PCR reads. The data hold approximately 170,000 distinct CDR3 sequences, with about 24% observed a single time. Sequencing input: blood, either unsorted or a sorted T cell fraction (not recorded which). The chain recombines TRBV7-9 with TRBJ2-5; perhaps TRBD1 as D (6 bases). The sequence derives from a human donor who was either an allogeneic HSCT recipient or a stem cell or donor lymphocyte infusion donor (not recorded which). It is not recorded whose cells these are; they may come from a transplant donor. The CDR3 region has the DNA TGTGCCAGCAGCTTAGCGGGGGACATTCTAGAGACCCAGTACTTC. Translated: CASSLAGDILETQYF.